This TCR beta chain was profiled in a study of PD-1 blockade in classical Hodgkin lymphoma. As to this clone: Its cognate antigen is unknown.

Profiled with immunoSEQ multiplex PCR; TCRdb holds only in-frame clones, not every one. This table has approximately 17,000 clones, 75% to 90% appearing once. Study-wide results and limits: Before treatment, TCR diversity in newly diagnosed patients was reportedly lower than in healthy donors. Patients newly diagnosed and complete responders had comparable baseline diversity. While CD8+ TCR diversity did not rise significantly by C4D1, CD4+ TCR diversity did.

Every one of the patients relapsed after autologous stem cell transplantation (brentuximab vedotin exposure was variable). The best responses consisted of complete response, partial response or progressive disease. The clonotype was recovered from a human donor with classical Hodgkin lymphoma. The sequences come from peripheral blood mononuclear cells (PBMCs), collected at baseline.

CDR3 coding DNA: TGCGCCAGCAATTTGGGGGGGCAGGAGACCCAGTACTTC. Its protein product is CASNLGGQETQYF. This sequence joins TRBV5-1 and TRBJ2-5, with D perhaps matching TRBD2 (7 bases). Germline V gene data show CDR1 as SGHRS and CDR2 as YFSETQ. The CDR3 length is 13 residues. V was clipped by 6 bases and J by 5 bases, with 14 bases between them.